This T cell receptor beta chain stems from a study of TIL therapy for anti-PD-1-resistant metastatic lung cancer. Study at large: Patients then received nivolumab; progressors got lymphodepletion, TIL and IL-2.

With respect to this clone: The junction departs from the called germline gene at one end, perhaps through a read error.

This was the immunoSEQ v3 assay. Clones were read by immunoSEQ multiplex PCR, and TCRdb kept only the in-frame ones, dropping some. The table shows approximately 47,000 clones, with about 86% occurring only once. CDR3 length equals 15 residues. CDR1 is SSHAT, CDR2 FNYEAQ, per germline (reference sequence). Time point defined: pre-treatment sample, taken before nivolumab and TIL therapy. The V gene is TRBV7-7, the J gene TRBJ2-5; the match to TRBD2 covers 8 bases. The sample here was blood, taken at baseline. This sequence originates from a person between 25 and 80 years old with non-small cell lung cancer. The CDR3 nucleotides read TGTGCTAGCAGCTTACGGACTAGCAGACAAGAGACCCAGTACTTC. It encodes CASSLRTSRQETQYF.